This TCR beta chain was captured by sequencing in a study of cytotoxic CD8 clonotypes in ibrutinib-treated CLL. Findings of the study overall: Circulating CD8+ T-cell counts were tracked by baseline clonality, which exceeded that of age-matched healthy donors. Sampling time points were not equivalent between sustained-remission and progressing patients. Private clonotypes, not public ones, expanded at ibrutinib response.

This table comes from immunoSEQ multiplex PCR, and its TCRdb copy is limited to in-frame clones, with some not included. The table shows roughly 250,000 clones, with about three quarters occurring only once. The TCR beta libraries used 1.5 to 2 micrograms of genomic DNA that came from cryopreserved PBMCs. Regarding this clone: Its antigen is still unknown.

The specimen was PBMCs, collected after 24 months of ibrutinib treatment. The source is a human donor with chronic lymphocytic leukemia.

As DNA, the CDR3 is TGTGCCAGCAGCTTAGAAGGGGCTTCTTACAATGAGCAGTTCTTC. Its translation is CASSLEGASYNEQFF. The genes are TRBV7-2 and TRBJ2-1; possibly TRBD1 for D (5 bases). The germline V gene has CDR1 SGHTA and CDR2 FQGNSA. The V end was cut by 1 base, the J end by 4 bases, with 11 bases between. CDR3 length: 15 residues.